One sample yielded the 22 T cell receptor beta chains listed below, sequenced in a study of cytomegalovirus exposure and HLA in healthy donors. Both 60 Vbeta primers and 13 Jbeta primers went into the PCR. Here immunoSEQ multiplex PCR was the method, and the copy in TCRdb shows in-frame clones only, minus some. The repertoire holds about 170,000 clones, around 74% seen once, with 2.5% to 3.5% in the top ten. Sample: PBMCs. Receptors were obtained from a female donor in good health and CMV-seronegative.

This clone is a singleton in its sample. The chain has TRBV5-1 and TRBJ2-1, with 12 bases identical to TRBD2. The V gene's germline CDR1 is SGHRS and CDR2 YFSETQ. The CDR3 is made up of 17 amino acids. The J segment lost 3 bases and the V segment lost 6 bases, leaving 10 bases of the junction unmatched. The CDR3 spells CASTPRLAGALYNEQFF. The CDR3 coding sequence is TGCGCCAGCACACCTCGACTAGCGGGGGCACTCTACAATGAGCAGTTCTTC.

This clone was recorded only once. The chain couples TRBV15 to TRBJ1-1; TRBD1 matches 9 bases. Unmatched junction bases numbered 6, after V lost 3 bases and J lost 4 bases. The V gene's germline CDR1 is LNHNV and CDR2 YYDKDF (reference sequence). This CDR3 comprises 15 residues. CDR3 amino acids: CATSRDRGLSTEAFF. Written as DNA, the CDR3 is TGTGCCACCAGCAGGGACAGGGGTTTGAGCACTGAAGCTTTCTTT.

Written as DNA, the CDR3 is TGTGCCAGCAGTTTATCCAGAGCGGGAGTCCACGAGCAGTACTTC. Its translation is CASSLSRAGVHEQYF. The chain uses TRBV27 and TRBJ2-7, with 8 bases matching TRBD2. Per the germline V gene, CDR1 is MNHEY and CDR2 is SMNVEV (reference sequence). The CDR3 sequence is 15 residues long. Trimming took 0 bases from V and 5 from J; bases not matched to a gene: 6.

This chain connects TRBV6-6 to TRBJ2-3; tentatively, D is TRBD2 (6 bases). Germline-derived CDR1 and CDR2 are MNHNY and SVGAGI (reference sequence). The CDR3 is 14 residues long. The V and J ends lost 7 bases and 2 bases respectively, with 13 bases between them. DNA for the CDR3: TGTGCCAGCATGCTAGCGAGGAACACAGATACGCAGTATTTT. The encoded protein is CASMLARNTDTQYF.

The chain uses TRBV29-1 and TRBJ1-1; a possible D gene is TRBD1 (6 bases). CDR1 is SQVTM and CDR2 is ANQGSEA in the germline V gene. The CDR3 contains 14 residues. Trimming removed 5 bases at V and 3 bases at J, with 16 bases between. The CDR3 bases are TGCAGCGTTCACGCCCGGGGGGCTGACACTGAAGCTTTCTTT. This sequence encodes CSVHARGADTEAFF. The variable domain in full, completed from reference TRBV29-1 and TRBJ1-1, reads SAVISQKPSRDICQRGTSLTIQCQVDSQVTMMFWYRQQPGQSLTLIATANQGSEATYESGFVIDKFPISRPNLTFSTLTVSNMSPEDSSIYLCSVHARGADTEAFFGQGTRLTVV.

This chain links TRBV2 with TRBJ2-3, with TRBD1 matching 8 bases. The germline CDR1 and CDR2 sequences are SNHLY and FYNNEI. V lost 6 bases, J lost 4 bases, and 12 bases stayed unmatched. The CDR3 length is 16 residues. The CDR3 sequence is CASRLVDRGTSDTQYF. The DNA of the CDR3 is TGTGCCAGCAGACTCGTCGACAGGGGTACTTCAGATACGCAGTATTTT.

V and J are TRBV9 and TRBJ2-1; tentatively, D is TRBD2 (6 bases). V was cut by 0 bases and J by 4 bases, with 14 bases left in between. CDR1 is SGDLS, CDR2 YYNGEE, per germline. The CDR3 spans 16 residues. In nucleotides, the CDR3 is TGTGCCAGCAGCGTAGGCGGGACCCCGATATACAATGAGCAGTTCTTC. Its protein product is CASSVGGTPIYNEQFF.

This clone was counted between two and nine times. The CDR3 nucleotides are TGCGCCAGCAGCCCCGAAGGACAGGGTTATGGCTACACCTTC. Translating it yields CASSPEGQGYGYTF. This chain joins TRBV4-1 and TRBJ1-2; 8 bases align to TRBD1. The CDR3 has 14 amino acids. V was clipped by 4 bases and J by 5 bases; unmatched bases: 6. The germline gives CDR1 MGHRA, CDR2 YSYEKL.

The chain recombines TRBV7-2 with TRBJ1-1; TRBD1 matches 11 bases. Germline CDR1 and CDR2: SGHTA and FQGNSA. Trimming at V came to 6 bases and at J to 6 bases, leaving 0 bases not matched to a gene. The CDR3 loop spans 12 amino acids. CDR3 sequence reads: CASRGQGAEAFF. The CDR3 DNA reads TGTGCCAGCAGGGGACAGGGGGCTGAAGCTTTCTTT.

The V call is TRBV6-1, the J call TRBJ1-2; possible D gene TRBD1, 5 bases. V was clipped by 5 bases and J by 4 bases, with 17 bases between them. The CDR3 consists of 15 residues. CDR1 and CDR2 (germline): MNHNS, SASEGT. CDR3 protein: CASSPGQEGSYGYTF. The DNA of the CDR3 is TGTGCCAGCAGTCCTGGACAAGAAGGCTCCTATGGCTACACCTTC.

This chain joins TRBV27 and TRBJ2-5; tentative D call: TRBD2 (7 bases). CDR1 MNHEY and CDR2 SMNVEV come from the germline V gene (reference sequence). V was shortened by 6 bases and J by 6 bases, with 14 bases between the two germline ends. The CDR3 is made up of 13 amino acids. CDR3 residues: CASSLGRGQTQYF. The CDR3 DNA reads TGTGCCAGCAGCCTAGGGCGGGGGCAGACCCAGTACTTC.

The chain links TRBV21-1 to TRBJ1-6; TRBD1, the table's D call, lacks a check against the DNA. TRBV21-1 corresponds to a pseudogene. The CDR3 has 14 amino acids. This CDR3 reads CASSKGDRESPLHF. CDR3 coding DNA: TGTGCCAGCAGCAAAGGGGACAGGGAGTCACCCCTCCACTTT.

This clone was observed a handful of times. CDR3 protein: CASSLYAGGPDIQYF. CDR3 DNA sequence: TGTGCCAGCAGTTTATACGCGGGGGGGCCCGACATTCAGTACTTC. The chain couples TRBV28 to TRBJ2-4; 9 bases align to TRBD2. With 1 base clipped from V and 8 bases from J, the junction kept 6 bases outside the gene matches. Germline-derived CDR1 and CDR2 are MDHEN and SYDVKM. The CDR3 length is 15 residues. The complete variable domain, with remaining parts taken from reference TRBV28 and TRBJ2-4, reads DVKVTQSSRYLVKRTGEKVFLECVQDMDHENMFWYRQDPGLGLRLIYFSYDVKMKEKGDIPEGYSVSREKKERFSLILESASTNQTSMYLCASSLYAGGPDIQYFGAGTRLSVL.

The V call is TRBV28, the J call TRBJ1-1, with 10 positions matching TRBD1. Germline V lookup: CDR1 MDHEN, CDR2 SYDVKM. This CDR3 comprises 17 residues. Trimming took 5 bases from V and 7 from J; bases not matched to a gene: 16. CDR3 nucleotides: TGTGCCAGCAGTCCCCCCCGAGGGACAGGGGAGCGCTATGAAGCTTTCTTT. Translating it yields CASSPPRGTGERYEAFF.

This clone was counted a few times. The genes are TRBV7-3 and TRBJ2-2; perhaps TRBD1 as D (5 bases). Trimming pared 5 bases from V and 0 bases from J, leaving 10 bases between. CDR3 length equals 15 residues. Germline CDR1 is SGHTA and CDR2 is FQGTGA. CDR3 sequence reads: CASSPVTANTGELFF. In DNA, the CDR3 is TGTGCCAGCAGCCCCGTGACAGCGAACACCGGGGAGCTGTTTTTT.

V and J are TRBV9 and TRBJ2-3, with 15 bases aligning to TRBD2. This CDR3 has 18 amino acids. J was trimmed by 5 bases and V by 0 bases; bases with no gene match: 7. The germline CDR1 and CDR2 sequences are SGDLS and YYNGEE. The CDR3 here is CASSVGPGLAGGGDTQYF. The DNA for the CDR3 is TGTGCCAGCAGCGTAGGGCCGGGACTAGCGGGGGGAGGAGATACGCAGTATTTT.

The rearrangement links TRBV11-2 to TRBJ2-3; TRBD2 matches at 13 bases. The CDR3 sequence is 16 residues long. Trimming at V came to 4 bases and at J to 6 bases, leaving 7 bases not matched to a gene. Germline values: CDR1 SGHAT, CDR2 FQNNGV. The CDR3 nucleotides read TGTGCCAGCAGCTCCACTAGCGGGGGGGCTAGTGATACGCAGTATTTT. Protein product: CASSSTSGGASDTQYF.

The chain uses TRBV7-3 and TRBJ2-1; perhaps TRBD2 as D (6 bases). The CDR3 has 16 amino acids. Deletions cut 5 bases from V and 0 bases from J, with 14 bases between. CDR1 is SGHTA and CDR2 is FQGTGA in the germline V gene. CDR3 protein: CASSLRPGSSYNEQFF. In DNA, the CDR3 is TGTGCCAGCAGCCTCCGACCCGGGAGCTCCTACAATGAGCAGTTCTTC.

The chain recombines TRBV2 with TRBJ2-7; TRBD2 agrees at 10 bases. Germline V gene sequence: CDR1 SNHLY, CDR2 FYNNEI. CDR3 size: 16 residues. With 4 bases clipped from V and 6 bases from J, the junction kept 12 bases outside the gene matches. In DNA, the CDR3 is TGTGCCAGCAGTGGTTTATCCGGGCTAGCGGGAGTCGAGCAGTACTTC. Residues: CASSGLSGLAGVEQYF.

The chain combines TRBV7-8 with TRBJ2-1; 13 bases fit TRBD2. The CDR3 spans 16 residues. Germline V gene sequence: CDR1 SGHVS, CDR2 FQNEAQ. The junction had 16 bases not matched to a gene; V was cut back by 5 bases and J by 15 bases. Here the CDR3 reads CASSTYPGLAGPYRFF. The CDR3 DNA follows: TGTGCCAGCAGCACTTATCCGGGACTAGCGGGACCCTATCGGTTCTTC.

The genes are TRBV14 and TRBJ2-3; 10 bases line up with TRBD2. From germline, CDR1 is SGHDN and CDR2 FVKESK. Trimming removed 6 bases from V and 13 bases from J; junction bases left unmatched: 16. This CDR3 region has 15 residues. CDR3 residues: CASSPAASGGLGEYF. In DNA form, the CDR3 reads TGTGCCAGCAGTCCAGCGGCTAGCGGGGGCCTGGGGGAGTATTTT.

The rearrangement joins TRBV9 to TRBJ1-1; a possible D gene is TRBD1 (5 bases). Per the germline V gene, CDR1 is SGDLS and CDR2 is YYNGEE. Trimming shortened V by 0 bases and J by 7 bases, and 7 bases separated the two germline ends. The CDR3 contains 12 residues. This CDR3 is CASSVAGGEAFF. CDR3 sequence (DNA): TGTGCCAGCAGCGTAGCCGGGGGTGAAGCTTTCTTT.